This T cell receptor (beta chain) emerged from a study of cytomegalovirus exposure and HLA in healthy donors. A remark on this clone: Its antigen is not known.

Whole-study results and caveats: Reports showed the classifier diagnosing cytomegalovirus status with high specificity and sensitivity. About 90% or about 30% of the time was how often most TCR beta V segments were productive, according to an earlier analysis.

The V end lost 6 bases, the J end lost 6 bases, and 11 bases lay between the germline ends. Per germline, CDR1 MNHNY and CDR2 SVGAGI (reference sequence). This CDR3 contains 12 residues. Primers for the PCR totalled 60 Vbeta and 13 Jbeta. Repertoires were generated with immunoSEQ multiplex PCR, while TCRdb's copy carries only in-frame clones and drops some. Its table lists around 76,000 clones. Sequenced input: PBMCs. The V and J genes are TRBV6-6 and TRBJ1-2, with a tentative D call TRBD1 (5 bases). The TCR originated in a woman aged 55-70 years in good health and CMV-seronegative. CDR3 DNA: TGTGCCAGCAGCGGACAATCTCATGGCTACACCTTC. Protein: CASSGQSHGYTF.